The rows below give T cell receptor beta chains drawn from one sample of a study of cytomegalovirus exposure and HLA in healthy donors. Profiling relied on immunoSEQ multiplex PCR, and the TCRdb table lists in-frame clones only, not all of them. This sample yields 130,000 to 150,000 clones, of which approximately 80% are seen a single time; about 2.5% belongs to the top ten. The sequencing sample was made of PBMCs. The receptors derive from a woman aged 18-29 years in good health and CMV-seropositive. The CDR3 runs from the conserved cysteine through the conserved F or W. D genes are given only for firm matches.

d_gene	j_gene	v_gene	CDR3nt	CDR3aa
.	TRBJ1-2	TRBV4-1	TGCGCCAGCAGCCAACCTACTACAGCTGCGAGGGTCTACACCTTC	CASSQPTTAARVYTF
TRBD1	TRBJ1-2	TRBV7-9	TGTGCCAGCAGACACCCGGGACAGGGGCGCTACACCTTC	CASRHPGQGRYTF
TRBD1	TRBJ2-7	TRBV18	TGTGCCAGCTCACCCCAGGGACAGGGAACCTACGAGCAGTACTTC	CASSPQGQGTYEQYF
.	TRBJ1-1	TRBV28	TGTGCCAGCAGTTTCGCCAGGGGTCGGAACACTGAAGCTTTCTTT	CASSFARGRNTEAFF
TRBD1	TRBJ1-2	TRBV7-9	TGTGCCAGCAGCTTGAGACAGGGCTACTATGGCTACACCTTC	CASSLRQGYYGYTF
.	TRBJ2-5	TRBV7-9	TGTTCCAGCAGTCTCTTCCGGGACACCCGGGGCCGGAAGACCCAGTACTTC	CSSSLFRDTRGRKTQYF
.	TRBJ2-7	TRBV6-5	TGTGCCAGCAGTTACTCGATCTCCGGGGCCTACGAGCAGTACTTC	CASSYSISGAYEQYF
TRBD1	TRBJ1-2	TRBV6-1	TGTGCCAGCAGTGAGCGAGGGGGACAGCGTCTCGGGGGCTACACCTTC	CASSERGGQRLGGYTF
TRBD1	TRBJ2-1	TRBV19	TGTGCCAGTAGTACCCGACAGGGTGCCTACAATGAGCAGTTCTTC	CASSTRQGAYNEQFF
.	TRBJ2-7	TRBV27	TGTGCCAGCAGTTTCACCCCCCCGCAGGGTATCTACGAGCAGTACTTC	CASSFTPPQGIYEQYF
.	TRBJ2-7	TRBV12-2	TGTGCAAGTCGCTTAATCTGGTCAGATTACGAGCAGTACTTC	CASRLIWSDYEQYF
.	TRBJ2-1	TRBV7-9	TGTGCCGCAGCCAAGACAGTTACCGACAATGAGCAGTTCTTC	CAAAKTVTDNEQFF
.	TRBJ1-1	TRBV6-1	TGTGCCAGCAGGCGGCAGTCCCATGAAGCTTTCTTT	CASRRQSHEAFF
.	TRBJ2-7	TRBV6-1	TGTGCCAGCAGTGAAGTAGGGGAATACGAGCAGTACTTC	CASSEVGEYEQYF